Below, one TCR beta chain is given with its context. What it recognizes is unknown. This record comes from a study of early stage breast cancer tumors. Overall study: ER+/PR+/HER2- status applied to about 80% of the 16 invasive breast tumors.

Blood replicates held 0.5 ug DNA, tumor or normal breast roughly 1.5 ug, two each. Only in-frame clones appear in the TCRdb table, and some are missing; sequencing was by immunoSEQ multiplex PCR. This table has over 45,000 clones, roughly 84% appearing once. Study results and caveats: Unsorted bulk genomic DNA sequencing lacked pairing and functional marker data.

Germline V gene lookup returns CDR1 MNHEY and CDR2 SVGAGI. Between the trimmed V and J ends, which lost 4 bases and 6 bases, there was a span of 10 bases. CDR3 length: 12 residues. The TCR originated in a person in their fifties with breast cancer. V is TRBV6-5 and J is TRBJ2-7; unclear D gene. Sample: blood. The CDR3 protein is CASSSISGEQYF. In DNA form, the CDR3 reads TGTGCCAGCAGTTCCATATCTGGCGAGCAGTACTTC.